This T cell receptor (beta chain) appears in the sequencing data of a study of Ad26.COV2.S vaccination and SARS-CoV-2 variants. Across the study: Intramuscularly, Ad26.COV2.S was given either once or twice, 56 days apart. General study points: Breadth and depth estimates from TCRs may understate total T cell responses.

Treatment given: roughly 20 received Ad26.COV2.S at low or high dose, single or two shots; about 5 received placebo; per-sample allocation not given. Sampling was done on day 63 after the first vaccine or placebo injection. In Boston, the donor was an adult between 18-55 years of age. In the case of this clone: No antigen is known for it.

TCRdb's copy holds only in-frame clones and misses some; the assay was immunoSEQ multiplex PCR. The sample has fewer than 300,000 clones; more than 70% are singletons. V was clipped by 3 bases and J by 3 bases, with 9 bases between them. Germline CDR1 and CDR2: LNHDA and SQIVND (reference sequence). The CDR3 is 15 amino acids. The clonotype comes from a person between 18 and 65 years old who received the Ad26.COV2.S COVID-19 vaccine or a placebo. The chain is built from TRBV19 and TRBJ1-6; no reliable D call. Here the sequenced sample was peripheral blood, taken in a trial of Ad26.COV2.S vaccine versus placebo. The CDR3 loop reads CASSMGSSYNSPLHF. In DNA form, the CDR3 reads TGTGCCAGTAGTATGGGCTCAAGCTATAATTCACCCCTCCACTTT.